This T cell receptor beta chain was sequenced in a study of neoadjuvant anti-PD-1 for oral cavity cancer. Study information: Patients mostly received three to four biweekly nivolumab doses at 3 mg/kg before surgery. The study, taken as a whole, reports: After neoadjuvant nivolumab, PBMC T cell clonality was significantly higher in non-responders than responders.

Comments on this clone: What it binds is unknown.

Time point denoted: after neoadjuvant nivolumab, at surgical resection. The data were produced by immunoSEQ multiplex PCR, yet TCRdb's version contains in-frame clones alone and is incomplete. Seen here are 55,000 to 80,000 clones, around 85% observed once, and the top ten hold around 2.7%. The CDR3 loop spans 16 amino acids. Trimming took off 5 bases at V and 1 base at J, with 14 bases between the two ends. Per the germline V gene, CDR1 is SGHTA and CDR2 is FQGNSA. The sequence came from a person aged 35-79 years with oral cavity squamous cell carcinoma. The rearrangement links TRBV7-2 to TRBJ2-2; D not resolved. Sample: PBMCs, taken after nivolumab (anti-PD-1) treatment. CDR3 protein: CASSARQGVNTGELFF. The CDR3 DNA sequence: TGTGCCAGCAGCGCCCGACAAGGTGTGAACACCGGGGAGCTGTTTTTT.